This T cell receptor beta chain was observed in a study of Graves' ophthalmopathy and Graves' hyperthyroidism. This clonotype was counted at least ten times. What it binds is not known. One junction end does not reproduce the germline sequence, and a read error may be involved. Additional autoimmune diseases, uncontrolled infections, pregnancy or lactation disqualified patients. Beta-chain TCR CDR3 regions were amplified from RNA transcripts. First-round RT-PCR employed HTBI primers, with a second-round multiplex PCR after it. A single record per CDR3 protein comes from TCRdb applying MiXCR to the multiplex PCR reads. The data contain 400,000 to 450,000 distinct CDR3 sequences, around 21% of them singletons. Overall study findings and caveats: Most thyroid-expanded clonotypes exceeding 0.001 frequency were also found in blood. The model predicted ophthalmopathy progression with about 69% sensitivity and around 72% specificity.

The receptor comes from a woman between 18 and 30 years old with stable Graves' hyperthyroidism. Input material: peripheral blood.

The CDR3 sequence: CSASLPGQGTSTSF. The CDR3 DNA sequence: TGCAGTGCTAGTCTCCCTGGACAGGGCACCTCCACTAGCTTC. V gene TRBV20-1 combines with J gene TRBJ1-2; 8 bases match TRBD1. The germline V gene encodes CDR1 DFQATT and CDR2 SNEGSKA (reference sequence). The CDR3 is 14 residues long.